One sample yielded the 9 T cell receptor beta chains listed below, sequenced in a study of somatic mutations in cytotoxic T cells in rheumatoid arthritis. Some clones are missing from TCRdb's copy, which holds only in-frame ones; the method was immunoSEQ multiplex PCR. The table includes several thousand clones, about four fifths detected once. The sequenced sample consisted of CD8+ T cells sorted from blood. The receptors here all came from an adult with rheumatoid arthritis.

This clone was seen just once. V usage is TRBV6-4 and J usage is TRBJ2-5, with 8 bases identical to TRBD1. J was trimmed by 2 bases and V by 11 bases; bases with no gene match: 13. The CDR3 runs to 15 residues. Germline CDR1 MRHNA, CDR2 SNTAGT. The CDR3 DNA follows: TGTGCCGGGGTCGGACAGGGCAAGTCACAAGAGACCCAGTACTTC. Translated, it gives CAGVGQGKSQETQYF.

The J gene is TRBJ1-1, the V gene TRBV7-9; 9 positions agree with TRBD1. V lost 8 bases to trimming and J lost 11 bases; unmatched junction nucleotides: 3. The germline V gene encodes CDR1 SEHNR and CDR2 FQNEAQ (reference sequence). The CDR3 has 10 residues. The CDR3 region is CASGQGMAFF. Written as DNA, the CDR3 is TGTGCCAGCGGACAGGGGATGGCTTTCTTT.

A remark on this clone: The germline gene is not matched at one end of the junction; a read error may be the cause. The genes are TRBV7-7 and TRBJ2-2, with TRBD1 matching 8 bases. Germline V CDR1 and CDR2: SSHAT, FNYEAQ (reference sequence). The CDR3 spans 13 residues. The CDR3 loop reads CASRQGYTGELFF. The CDR3 bases are TGTGCTAGCAGACAGGGGTACACCGGGGAGCTGTTTTTT.

This clone was recorded once. V gene TRBV7-9 combines with J gene TRBJ2-5, with D tentatively TRBD1 (6 bases). Germline V gene sequence: CDR1 SEHNR, CDR2 FQNEAQ (reference sequence). The CDR3 consists of 14 residues. V was shortened by 5 bases and J by 3 bases, with 13 bases between the two germline ends. The CDR3 loop reads CASSHGQRKETQYF. CDR3 sequence (DNA): TGTGCCAGCAGCCACGGACAGAGAAAAGAGACCCAGTACTTC.

This clone came up a few times. V gene TRBV7-8 combines with J gene TRBJ2-3; maybe TRBD1 (5 bases). Trimming removed 3 bases at V and 2 bases at J, with 12 bases between. Germline V gene data show CDR1 as SGHVS and CDR2 as FQNEAQ. There are 15 residues in the CDR3. The CDR3 DNA reads as TGTGCCAGCAGCTTTACCTCAGGGTTCACAGATACGCAGTATTTT. This codes for CASSFTSGFTDTQYF.

This chain connects TRBV6-5 to TRBJ2-7; the match to TRBD2 covers 7 bases. The CDR3 consists of 13 residues. Trimming at V came to 6 bases and at J to 3 bases, leaving 5 bases not matched to a gene. The germline V gene encodes CDR1 MNHEY and CDR2 SVGAGI. The CDR3 is CASSPGLFYEQYF. The CDR3 DNA is TGTGCCAGCAGCCCGGGACTATTCTACGAGCAGTACTTC.

The chain employs TRBV7-8 and TRBJ2-3; 13 positions match TRBD2. The CDR3 spans 20 residues. Unmatched junction bases numbered 17, after V lost 4 bases and J lost 4 bases. Germline V lookup: CDR1 SGHVS, CDR2 FQNEAQ. CDR3 sequence: CASSWIPGLAGLDTPDTQYF. The CDR3 DNA is TGTGCCAGCAGCTGGATTCCGGGACTAGCGGGACTGGACACCCCAGATACGCAGTATTTT.

The sample holds a few counts of this clone. This chain connects TRBV7-3 to TRBJ2-7; TRBD1 matches 9 bases. CDR3 length: 13 residues. Germline CDR1 and CDR2: SGHTA and FQGTGA. J lost 7 bases, V lost 5 bases, and 6 bases had no gene match. The CDR3 sequence is CASSDRGMGEQYF. The CDR3 region has the DNA TGTGCCAGCAGCGACAGGGGGATGGGGGAGCAGTACTTC.

A few counts support this clone. The chain uses TRBV7-3 and TRBJ1-1; possible D gene TRBD1, 6 bases. V shed 4 bases and J shed 8 bases, with 14 bases lying between them. Germline values: CDR1 SGHTA, CDR2 FQGTGA. CDR3 size: 13 residues. The CDR3 reads CASSSTGGGEAFF. The CDR3 DNA reads as TGTGCCAGCAGCTCCACCGGGGGGGGCGAAGCTTTCTTT.